Each of the 25 T cell receptor beta chains below was sequenced from the same sample in a study of blood T cell repertoires in COVID-19. Measured with immunoSEQ multiplex PCR; TCRdb has only the in-frame clones, and not every one. The profile covers some 80,000 clones, with around 74% appearing a single time and 5.4% taken by the ten largest. Sequenced input: peripheral blood. These receptors came from a woman aged 80 or older with active or convalescent COVID-19.

This chain joins TRBV28 and TRBJ1-5; no clear D gene. V was pared by 1 base and J by 0 bases, with 10 bases between. The CDR3 contains 16 residues. The V gene's germline CDR1 is MDHEN and CDR2 SYDVKM. For the CDR3, the DNA is TGTGCCAGCAGTTTATCTCAGTTGTTTAGCAATCAGCCCCAGCATTTT. Its protein product is CASSLSQLFSNQPQHF.

This rearrangement joins TRBV10-3 to TRBJ1-1; TRBD1 agrees at 10 bases. CDR1 is ENHRY, CDR2 SYGVKD, per germline. CDR3 length: 14 residues. V was pared by 10 bases and J by 0 bases, with 5 bases of the junction left unmatched. This CDR3 reads CASRDRGLNTEAFF. CDR3 sequence (DNA): TGTGCCAGCCGGGACAGGGGACTGAACACTGAAGCTTTCTTT.

CDR3 residues: CASGLSTLGTGWRGRTDTQYF. The DNA for the CDR3 is TGTGCTAGTGGTTTGAGTACCCTCGGGACAGGGTGGAGGGGGCGCACAGATACGCAGTATTTT. The chain joins TRBV12-5 to TRBJ2-3, with 9 bases matching TRBD1. Germline assignment: CDR1 LGHNT and CDR2 FRNRAP. Trimming cost V 2 bases and J 1 base; bases outside gene matches: 19. The CDR3 sequence is 21 residues long.

This rearrangement joins TRBV29-1 to TRBJ2-5; possibly TRBD2 for D (5 bases). V was trimmed by 1 base and J by 5 bases, leaving 20 bases between them. The CDR3 is 16 amino acids. Per germline, CDR1 SQVTM and CDR2 ANQGSEA. The chain's CDR3 is CSVEAEGRGRGETQYF. CDR3 DNA sequence: TGCAGCGTTGAAGCCGAAGGCCGAGGAAGAGGGGAGACCCAGTACTTC.

The chain couples TRBV28 to TRBJ2-1, with 7 positions matching TRBD2. CDR3 length: 17 amino acids. The germline V gene encodes CDR1 MDHEN and CDR2 SYDVKM. With 5 bases clipped from V and 3 bases from J, the junction kept 13 bases outside the gene matches. The CDR3 is CASSLTGGGRVYNEQFF. Here the CDR3 DNA reads TGTGCCAGCAGTCTCACAGGCGGCGGGAGAGTCTACAATGAGCAGTTCTTC.

The chain employs TRBV5-1 and TRBJ2-5; TRBD2 matches at 10 bases. CDR3 length equals 16 residues. Germline CDR1 and CDR2: SGHRS and YFSETQ. V trimming: 0 bases; J trimming: 1 base; junction bases outside the gene matches: 3. Written as DNA, the CDR3 is TGCGCCAGCAGCTTGGGGTTAGCGGGAGGCCAAGAGACCCAGTACTTC. Amino acid sequence: CASSLGLAGGQETQYF.

V usage is TRBV6-5 and J usage is TRBJ1-6; D may be TRBD1 (5 bases). The germline gives CDR1 MNHEY, CDR2 SVGAGI. V gave up 0 bases and J gave up 6 bases, with 12 bases separating them. The CDR3 contains 16 residues. The CDR3 DNA sequence: TGTGCCAGCAGTTACTCGCGGACAAGACCTAATTCACCCCTCCACTTT. Its protein product is CASSYSRTRPNSPLHF.

The chain employs TRBV10-3 and TRBJ2-7; D may be TRBD2 (5 bases). This CDR3 spans 15 amino acids. Germline values: CDR1 ENHRY, CDR2 SYGVKD. Trimming removed 0 bases from V and 0 bases from J, with 9 bases in between. This CDR3 reads CAISESGVPSYEQYF. DNA of the CDR3: TGTGCCATCAGTGAGTCCGGGGTCCCCTCCTACGAGCAGTACTTC.

This chain joins TRBV24-1 and TRBJ1-2; D is unresolved. V was clipped by 4 bases and J by 5 bases, with 10 bases between them. Germline V gives CDR1 KGHDR, CDR2 SFDVKD. The length of the CDR3 is 13 residues. Written as DNA, the CDR3 is TGTGCCACCAGTGACCCCCCAGGTTATGGCTACACCTTC. Encoded protein: CATSDPPGYGYTF.

The chain is built from TRBV5-1 and TRBJ1-1, with 7 bases fitting TRBD1. V was clipped by 0 bases and J by 3 bases; unmatched bases: 5. Per the germline V gene, CDR1 is SGHRS and CDR2 is YFSETQ. The CDR3 spans 15 residues. The CDR3 DNA follows: TGCGCCAGCAGCTTGGAGCAGGGGGTGTACACTGAAGCTTTCTTT. It codes for CASSLEQGVYTEAFF.

This chain links TRBV19 with TRBJ2-2, with 11 bases matching TRBD2. With V trimmed by 4 bases and J by 0 bases, 1 base remained unmatched. The CDR3 extends over 16 amino acids. In germline, CDR1 is LNHDA, CDR2 SQIVND (reference sequence). Here the CDR3 reads CASSRLAGPNTGELFF. CDR3 sequence (DNA): TGTGCCAGTAGTAGACTAGCGGGGCCGAACACCGGGGAGCTGTTTTTT.

The rearrangement links TRBV12-5 to TRBJ1-2; 8 bases match TRBD1. The V gene end was trimmed by 1 base and the J gene end by 8 bases; junction bases not matched to a gene: 12. CDR3 size: 16 residues. Germline V gives CDR1 LGHNT, CDR2 FRNRAP. The CDR3 region is CASGLGISTGAEGYTF. The DNA for the CDR3 is TGTGCTAGTGGTTTGGGAATCTCGACAGGGGCGGAAGGCTACACCTTC.

The chain couples TRBV6-1 to TRBJ1-2, with D possibly matching TRBD1 (6 bases). Per germline, CDR1 MNHNS and CDR2 SASEGT. V lost 5 bases to trimming and J lost 0 bases, with 13 bases between them. The CDR3 totals 15 residues. The CDR3 DNA sequence: TGTGCCAGCAGTTCCCCACAGGGTTCTAACTATGGCTACACCTTC. It yields the protein CASSSPQGSNYGYTF.

V usage is TRBV7-9 and J usage is TRBJ1-4, with 7 bases fitting TRBD1. The V gene's germline CDR1 is SEHNR and CDR2 FQNEAQ (reference sequence). V lost 3 bases to trimming and J lost 7 bases; unmatched junction nucleotides: 8. The CDR3 is made up of 15 amino acids. The CDR3 sequence is CASSLTGQGGEKLFF. The CDR3 nucleotides read TGTGCCAGCAGCTTGACAGGGCAGGGTGGTGAAAAACTGTTTTTT.

This chain joins TRBV15 and TRBJ2-1; no firm D call. This CDR3 spans 15 amino acids. Germline-derived CDR1 and CDR2 are LNHNV and YYDKDF (reference sequence). Trimming took off 1 base at V and 5 bases at J, with 12 bases between the two ends. The CDR3 is CATSRGVRWDNEQFF. CDR3 bases: TGTGCCACCAGCAGAGGGGTGAGGTGGGACAATGAGCAGTTCTTC.

This clone has just a few counts. The chain couples TRBV27 to TRBJ2-6; D unclear. With 5 bases removed from V and 2 bases from J, the gap between germline ends came to 10 bases. CDR1 and CDR2 (germline): MNHEY, SMNVEV (reference sequence). The CDR3 has 15 amino acids. The DNA for the CDR3 is TGTGCCAGCAGTCACGACTTAACTGGGGCCAACGTCCTGACTTTC. It is translated as CASSHDLTGANVLTF.

This clone was found once. The chain carries TRBV6-5 and TRBJ1-1; D is possibly TRBD1 (6 bases). This CDR3 spans 14 amino acids. Per germline, CDR1 MNHEY and CDR2 SVGAGI. Trimming cost V 4 bases and J 3 bases, with 12 bases left between them. The CDR3 reads CASSSTGRDTEAFF. The CDR3 nucleotides read TGTGCCAGCAGTTCGACAGGAAGGGACACTGAAGCTTTCTTT.

CDR3 DNA: TGTGCCAGCAGTTACCAAGACAGGGCAACTGAAGCTTTCTTT. Residues: CASSYQDRATEAFF. The chain links TRBV6-6 to TRBJ1-1; 7 nucleotides line up with TRBD1. The germline V gene has CDR1 MNHNY and CDR2 SVGAGI (reference sequence). Unmatched junction bases numbered 5, after V lost 2 bases and J lost 5 bases. This CDR3 is 14 amino acids long.

The chain recombines TRBV4-1 with TRBJ2-1; 9 bases agree with TRBD2. Germline V gene sequence: CDR1 MGHRA, CDR2 YSYEKL. V lost 3 bases, J lost 2 bases, and 17 bases stayed unmatched. The CDR3 has 20 amino acids. The CDR3 DNA reads TGCGCCAGCAGCCATGAAGATCGGGGGGCAGCGGGAGGAACCTACAATGAGCAGTTCTTC. Its protein is CASSHEDRGAAGGTYNEQFF.

About this clone: Other DNA sequences in the sample encode the same CDR3. The chain couples TRBV5-5 to TRBJ2-2; TRBD2 agrees at 7 bases. Germline CDR1 SGHKS, CDR2 YYEKEE (reference sequence). Trimming at V came to 0 bases and at J to 8 bases, leaving 4 bases not matched to a gene. This CDR3 is 14 amino acids long. DNA of the CDR3: TGTGCCAGCAGCTTGGGGCGGGGGTTTGGGGAGCTGTTTTTT. Protein sequence: CASSLGRGFGELFF.

This clone has a count of ten or more. The chain combines TRBV4-1 with TRBJ1-5; D unresolved. The CDR3 is made up of 16 amino acids. Germline V lookup: CDR1 MGHRA, CDR2 YSYEKL. V dropped 0 bases and J dropped 8 bases, with 17 bases sitting between them. The CDR3: CASSQDNRPTIEPQHF. DNA of the CDR3: TGCGCCAGCAGCCAAGATAACCGACCTACTATAGAGCCCCAGCATTTT.

Turning to this clone: An end of the junction differs from the germline gene, which may be a read error. The V gene is TRBV2, the J gene TRBJ2-7; unclear D gene. The CDR3 has 14 amino acids. The V gene's germline CDR1 is SNHLY and CDR2 FYNNEI. CDR3 sequence: CASREGGSTYEQYF. The CDR3 region has the DNA TGTGCCAGCCGTGAAGGTGGCAGTACCTACGAGCAGTACTTC.

The chain's CDR3 is CASSSSFGTGPKTQYF. The CDR3, as DNA: TGTGCCAGCTCTTCCTCCTTCGGGACAGGGCCGAAGACCCAGTACTTC. This sequence joins TRBV18 and TRBJ2-5; 9 bases align to TRBD1. The germline gives CDR1 KGHSH, CDR2 LQKENI. The CDR3 is made up of 16 amino acids. The V and J ends lost 6 bases and 6 bases, in that order; junction bases with no gene match: 14.

J is TRBJ1-2 and V is TRBV28, with D possibly matching TRBD1 (6 bases). The V end lost 10 bases, the J end lost 4 bases, and 19 bases lay between the germline ends. Germline-derived CDR1 and CDR2 are MDHEN and SYDVKM. The length of the CDR3 is 14 residues. This chain's CDR3 is CAISDQGIGYGYTF. The CDR3 region has the DNA TGTGCCATTTCAGACCAGGGGATCGGCTATGGCTACACCTTC.

The chain joins TRBV28 to TRBJ1-2; tentative D call: TRBD1 (5 bases). Looked up from germline, CDR1 is MDHEN and CDR2 is SYDVKM. This CDR3 contains 16 residues. V was cut by 7 bases and J by 4 bases, with 22 bases left in between. CDR3 coding DNA: TGTGCCAGCACCCCCGCGGGGGACCCAAGGGCCTATGGCTACACCTTC. Encoded protein: CASTPAGDPRAYGYTF.